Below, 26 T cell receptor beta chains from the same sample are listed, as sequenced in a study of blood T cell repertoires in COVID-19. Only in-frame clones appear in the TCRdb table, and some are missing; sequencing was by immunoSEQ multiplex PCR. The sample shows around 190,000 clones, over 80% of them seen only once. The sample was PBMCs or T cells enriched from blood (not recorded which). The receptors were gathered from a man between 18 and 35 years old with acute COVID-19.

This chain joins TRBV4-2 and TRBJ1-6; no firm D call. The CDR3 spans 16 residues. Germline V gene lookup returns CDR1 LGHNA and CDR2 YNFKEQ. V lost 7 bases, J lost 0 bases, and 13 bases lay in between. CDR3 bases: TGTGCCAGCACCCAGGAGTGGAGCTCCTATAATTCACCCCTCCACTTT. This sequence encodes CASTQEWSSYNSPLHF.

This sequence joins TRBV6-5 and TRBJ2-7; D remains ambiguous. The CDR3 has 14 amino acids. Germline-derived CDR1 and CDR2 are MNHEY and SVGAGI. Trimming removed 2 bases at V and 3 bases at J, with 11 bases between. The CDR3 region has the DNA TGTGCCAGCAGTTACACGAGGTTCTTCTACGAGCAGTACTTC. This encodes CASSYTRFFYEQYF.

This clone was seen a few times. CDR3 bases: TGTGCCAGCAGACCCTATGACTCTGGAAACACCATATATTTT. Translated, it gives CASRPYDSGNTIYF. The rearrangement joins TRBV11-2 to TRBJ1-3; D is undetermined. CDR3 length: 14 residues. CDR1 and CDR2 (germline): SGHAT, FQNNGV. Trimming removed 6 bases at V and 0 bases at J, with 9 bases between.

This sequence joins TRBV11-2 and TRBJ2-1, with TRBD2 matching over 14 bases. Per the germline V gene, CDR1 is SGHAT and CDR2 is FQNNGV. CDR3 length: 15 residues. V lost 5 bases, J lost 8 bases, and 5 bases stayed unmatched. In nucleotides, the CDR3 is TGTGCCAGCAGCCCGACTAGCGGGAGGGCCCATGAGCAGTTCTTC. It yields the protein CASSPTSGRAHEQFF.

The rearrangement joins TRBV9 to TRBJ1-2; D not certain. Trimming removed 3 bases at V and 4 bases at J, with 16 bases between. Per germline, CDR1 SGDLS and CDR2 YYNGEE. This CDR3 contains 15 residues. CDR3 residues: CASSAGVDPAYGYTF. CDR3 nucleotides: TGTGCCAGCAGCGCCGGGGTGGACCCCGCCTATGGCTACACCTTC.

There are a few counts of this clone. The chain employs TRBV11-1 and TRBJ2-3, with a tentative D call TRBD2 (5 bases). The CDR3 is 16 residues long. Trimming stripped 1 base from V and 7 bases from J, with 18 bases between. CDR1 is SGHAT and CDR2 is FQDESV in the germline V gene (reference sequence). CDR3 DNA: TGTGCCAGCAGCTTAGTCACCGCGGGCGGTAGAAATACGCAGTATTTT. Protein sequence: CASSLVTAGGRNTQYF.

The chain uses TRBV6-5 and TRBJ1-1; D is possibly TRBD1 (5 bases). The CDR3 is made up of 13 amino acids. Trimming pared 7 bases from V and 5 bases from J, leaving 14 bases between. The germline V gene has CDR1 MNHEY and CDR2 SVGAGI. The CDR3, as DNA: TGTGCCAGCACCTACGGGGGGAGGACTGAAGCTTTCTTT. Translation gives CASTYGGRTEAFF.

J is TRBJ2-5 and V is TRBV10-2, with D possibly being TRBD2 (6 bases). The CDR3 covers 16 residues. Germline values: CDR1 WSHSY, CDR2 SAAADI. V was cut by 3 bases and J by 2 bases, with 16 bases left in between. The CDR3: CASSDPPAGRQETQYF. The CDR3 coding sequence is TGCGCCAGCAGTGACCCCCCTGCGGGGCGTCAAGAGACCCAGTACTTC.

The CDR3 sequence: CASSPLEEGAVSSYEQYF. CDR3 nucleotide sequence: TGTGCCAGCAGCCCGCTTGAGGAGGGGGCAGTTTCTTCCTACGAGCAGTACTTC. This chain connects TRBV7-2 to TRBJ2-7; tentatively, D is TRBD1 (7 bases). Germline V CDR1 and CDR2: SGHTA, FQGNSA. The CDR3 is made up of 18 amino acids. Trimming stripped 5 bases from V and 1 base from J, with 24 bases between.

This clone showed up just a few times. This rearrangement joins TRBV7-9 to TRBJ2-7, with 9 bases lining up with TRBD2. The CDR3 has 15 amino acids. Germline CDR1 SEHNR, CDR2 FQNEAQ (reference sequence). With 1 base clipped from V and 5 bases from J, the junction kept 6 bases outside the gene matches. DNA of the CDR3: TGTGCCAGCAGCTTAGGTGGCGGGAGGGCCGACGAGCAGTACTTC. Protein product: CASSLGGGRADEQYF.

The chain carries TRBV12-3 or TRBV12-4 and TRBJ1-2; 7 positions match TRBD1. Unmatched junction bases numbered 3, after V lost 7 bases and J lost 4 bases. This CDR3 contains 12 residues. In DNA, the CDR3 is TGTGCCAGCACCCGACAGGGCTATGGCTACACCTTC. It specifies CASTRQGYGYTF.

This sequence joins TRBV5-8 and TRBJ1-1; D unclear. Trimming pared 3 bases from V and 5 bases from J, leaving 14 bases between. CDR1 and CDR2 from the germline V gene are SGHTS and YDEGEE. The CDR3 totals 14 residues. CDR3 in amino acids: CASSSRGRKTEAFF. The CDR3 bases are TGTGCCAGCAGCTCCAGAGGAAGAAAAACTGAAGCTTTCTTT.

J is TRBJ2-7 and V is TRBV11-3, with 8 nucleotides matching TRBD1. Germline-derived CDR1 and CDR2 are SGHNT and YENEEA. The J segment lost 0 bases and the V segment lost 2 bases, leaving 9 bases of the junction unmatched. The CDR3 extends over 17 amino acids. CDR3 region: CASSLTPGQASSYEQYF. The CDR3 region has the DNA TGTGCCAGCAGCTTAACCCCGGGACAGGCGAGCTCCTACGAGCAGTACTTC.

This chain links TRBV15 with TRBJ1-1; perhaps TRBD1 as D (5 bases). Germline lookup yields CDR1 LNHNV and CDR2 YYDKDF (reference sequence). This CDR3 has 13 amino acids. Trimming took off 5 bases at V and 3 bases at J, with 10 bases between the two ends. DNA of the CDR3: TGTGCCACCAGCCCCCAGACAGACACTGAAGCTTTCTTT. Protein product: CATSPQTDTEAFF.

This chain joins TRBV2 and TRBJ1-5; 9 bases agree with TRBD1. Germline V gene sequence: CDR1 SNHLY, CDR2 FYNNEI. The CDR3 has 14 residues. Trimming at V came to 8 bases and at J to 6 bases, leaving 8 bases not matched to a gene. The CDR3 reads CASGRDRVGQPQHF. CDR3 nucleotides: TGTGCCAGCGGTCGGGACAGGGTAGGTCAGCCCCAGCATTTT.

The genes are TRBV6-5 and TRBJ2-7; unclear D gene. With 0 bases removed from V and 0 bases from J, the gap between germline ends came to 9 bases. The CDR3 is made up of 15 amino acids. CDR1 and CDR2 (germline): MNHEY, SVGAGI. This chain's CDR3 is CASSYSGAVSYEQYF. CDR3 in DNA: TGTGCCAGCAGTTACTCGGGCGCTGTCTCCTACGAGCAGTACTTC.

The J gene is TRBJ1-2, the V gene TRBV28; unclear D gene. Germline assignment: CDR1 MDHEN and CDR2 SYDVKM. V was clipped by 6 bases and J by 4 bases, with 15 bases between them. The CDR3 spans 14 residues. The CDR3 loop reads CASSATEVGYGYTF. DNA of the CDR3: TGTGCCAGCAGCGCCACTGAAGTCGGCTATGGCTACACCTTC.

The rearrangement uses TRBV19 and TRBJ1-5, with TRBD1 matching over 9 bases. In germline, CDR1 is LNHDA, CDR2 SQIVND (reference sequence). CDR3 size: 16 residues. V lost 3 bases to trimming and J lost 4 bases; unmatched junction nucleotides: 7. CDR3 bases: TGTGCCAGTAGTATGGGACAGGGAAGTTTGAATCAGCCCCAGCATTTT. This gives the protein CASSMGQGSLNQPQHF.

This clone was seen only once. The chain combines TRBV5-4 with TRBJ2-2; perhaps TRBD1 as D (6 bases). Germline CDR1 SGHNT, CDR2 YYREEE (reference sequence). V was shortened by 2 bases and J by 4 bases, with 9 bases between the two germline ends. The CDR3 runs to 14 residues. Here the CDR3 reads CASSFRTATGELFF. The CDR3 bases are TGTGCCAGCAGCTTCCGGACAGCCACCGGGGAGCTGTTTTTT.

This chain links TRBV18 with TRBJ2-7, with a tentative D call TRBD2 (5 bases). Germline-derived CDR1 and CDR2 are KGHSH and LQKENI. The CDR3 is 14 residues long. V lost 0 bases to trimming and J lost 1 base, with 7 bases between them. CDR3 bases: TGTGCCAGCTCACCACCGGACTTATCCTACGAGCAGTACTTC. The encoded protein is CASSPPDLSYEQYF.

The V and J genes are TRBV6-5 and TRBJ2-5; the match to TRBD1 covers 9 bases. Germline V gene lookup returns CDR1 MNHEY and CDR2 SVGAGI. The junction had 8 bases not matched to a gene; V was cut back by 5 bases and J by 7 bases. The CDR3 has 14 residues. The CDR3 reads CASSPIRQGGTQYF. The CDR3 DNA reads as TGTGCCAGCAGTCCAATAAGACAGGGGGGGACCCAGTACTTC.

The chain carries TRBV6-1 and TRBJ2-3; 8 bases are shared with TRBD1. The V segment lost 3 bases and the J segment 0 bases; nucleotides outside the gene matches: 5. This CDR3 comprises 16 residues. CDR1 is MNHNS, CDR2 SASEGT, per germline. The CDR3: CASSEAQGASTDTQYF. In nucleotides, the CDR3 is TGTGCCAGCAGTGAGGCCCAGGGGGCGAGCACAGATACGCAGTATTTT.

The CDR3 sequence is CASRMGTGAGAFF. CDR3 coding DNA: TGTGCCAGCAGGATGGGGACAGGGGCTGGGGCTTTCTTT. This chain links TRBV27 with TRBJ1-1, with 10 bases aligning to TRBD1. The CDR3 extends over 13 amino acids. Germline CDR1 MNHEY, CDR2 SMNVEV (reference sequence). V was clipped by 6 bases and J by 11 bases; unmatched bases: 9.

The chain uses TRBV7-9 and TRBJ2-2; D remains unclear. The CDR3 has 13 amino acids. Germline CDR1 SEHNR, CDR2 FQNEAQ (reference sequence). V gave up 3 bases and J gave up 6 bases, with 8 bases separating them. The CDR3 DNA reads TGTGCCAGCAGCTTTGCAGGCTCCGGGGAGCTGTTTTTT. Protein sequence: CASSFAGSGELFF.

The CDR3 DNA follows: TGTGCCAGCAGTGCACGGGGGGGGGCTGAAGCTTTCTTT. This translates into CASSARGGAEAFF. This chain uses TRBV28 with TRBJ1-1; tentatively, D is TRBD1 (5 bases). The V gene's germline CDR1 is MDHEN and CDR2 SYDVKM. There are 13 residues in the CDR3. The V end lost 5 bases, the J end lost 6 bases, and 13 bases lay between the germline ends. Based on the CDR3 plus reference TRBV28 and TRBJ1-1, the full variable domain is DVKVTQSSRYLVKRTGEKVFLECVQDMDHENMFWYRQDPGLGLRLIYFSYDVKMKEKGDIPEGYSVSREKKERFSLILESASTNQTSMYLCASSARGGAEAFFGQGTRLTVV.

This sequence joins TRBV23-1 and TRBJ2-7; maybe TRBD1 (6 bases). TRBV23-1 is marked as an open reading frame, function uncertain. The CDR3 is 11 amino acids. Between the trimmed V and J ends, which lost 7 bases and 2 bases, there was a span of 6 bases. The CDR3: CASNRAYEQYF. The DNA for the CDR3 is TGCGCCAGCAACAGGGCCTACGAGCAGTACTTC.